The TCR beta chain under discussion was sequenced for a study of shared clonotypes between healthy human individuals. This clone was seen more than once but under ten times. Adult Caucasians living in Nashville, Tennessee made up all of the donors. For every subset, genomic DNA was evenly distributed across several immunoSEQ plates. Repertoires were generated with immunoSEQ multiplex PCR, while TCRdb's copy carries only in-frame clones and drops some. The data hold roughly 490,000 clones, with approximately 80% observed a single time. This CDR3 is 16 amino acids long. Unmatched junction bases numbered 4, after V lost 0 bases and J lost 4 bases. CDR1 and CDR2 (germline): ENHRY, SYGVKD.

The TCR originated in a woman between 40 and 50 years old in good health. Some clones in this sample may be carry-over from other donors' samples. The specimen sequenced was PBMCs. The rearrangement links TRBV10-3 to TRBJ2-1; 9 bases align to TRBD2. CDR3 DNA sequence: TGTGCCATCAGTGAGTCCGCGGGAGGGCTTTACAATGAGCAGTTCTTC. Encoded protein: CAISESAGGLYNEQFF.